The present entry profiles one T cell receptor beta chain with its context. Its antigen is still unknown. No quality values exist for individual bases; no much larger clone is one base distant. Using the deep immunoSEQ assay, TCR CDR3 regions were amplified from genomic DNA by multiplex PCR. Extracted genomic DNA from each cell subset was spread evenly across all wells of several immunoSEQ 96-well plates, with each plate serving as a replicate. For sorted subsets, each replicate PCR was loaded with about 200 ng genomic DNA, equivalent to roughly 30,000 T cell genomes. Purified libraries were quantified with a Qubit 3.0 fluorometer, sized on a Bioanalyzer 2100, and re-quantified with the KAPA Library Quantification kit. Every immunoSEQ 96-well plate was sequenced on a separate single-read 150-cycle Illumina NextSeq 550 flow cell. The study's processing was this. Because only junctional sequences without quality scores were contained in the immunoSEQ output, filtering matching that applied to full-length reads could not be performed. Sequences were annotated with PyIR, a Python wrapper for IgBLAST v1.9, using IMGT germline references to assign V/J genes and CDR3. Reads with weak V/J assignments (E-value above 1e-6), missing CDR3, stop codons, out-of-frame junctions, or ambiguous translated residues were removed. A V3J clonotype was defined by an identical inferred V gene, J gene, and CDR3 amino acid sequence. The percentage overlap between two repertoires was calculated by dividing the number of shared unique clonotypes by the size of the smaller repertoire. Richness of each repertoire was evaluated using RTK rarefaction, the Chao1 estimator, and Recon v2.1 estimates of unobserved clonotypes. For all TCRbeta clonotypes obtained by the gDNA method from a handful of donors, generation probabilities were computed with OLGA. Drawn from immuneACCESS, this table holds only the in-frame rearrangements with V and J called that TCRdb kept. Clones are partly lost; checked studies trace under half to an unresolved V gene and leave the rest unexplained. That table supplies the V and J calls and clone size; D and trimming were determined from the DNA. The sample records fewer than 1 million clones, approximately 97% of which are singletons. Jointly, the top ten make up about 0.25% of the sample.

From cysteine to phenylalanine, the CDR3 is 13 amino acids long. The only DNA kept is the CDR3, 39 bases in frame from the first base. V is clipped by 5 bases and J by 6 bases, and the sequence between their germline boundaries is 14 bases long. The germline V gene (reference sequence) supplies CDR1 LNHDA and CDR2 SQIVND. The sample is drawn from a study of shared clonotypes between healthy human individuals (dated by TCRdb to 2020 to 2022). Study-wide context: The cohort included three men and a couple of women between 18 and 49 years of age. For each donor, CD4 naive and CD4 memory were each given three plates, CD8 naive was given two plates, and CD8 memory was given one plate. The study deeply sequenced blood TCR repertoires of five healthy adults to estimate repertoire size and the extent of clonotype sharing between individuals. Leukapheresis yielded between about 0.9 and 9 billion PBMCs per donor. To increase sequencing depth and limit assay-specific biases, different laboratories used diverse techniques to prepare libraries and sequence TCR repertoires.

CD8 naive samples consisted of CD45RO-negative cells that were positively selected for CCR7, yielding a CD45RA+CCR7+ population without TemRA cells. The donors were healthy, HIV-negative adults who had no recently reported acute infections or vaccinations. Every donor was a Caucasian adult residing in Nashville, Tennessee, USA. Blood was obtained by leukapheresis, after which PBMCs were separated by Ficoll-Histopaque density gradient centrifugation and cryopreserved in liquid nitrogen vapor phase. Analytical flow cytometry was used to check the purity and quantity of every magnetically sorted T cell population. Genomic DNA was isolated from every sorted fraction and measured by UV absorbance on a Nanodrop 2000c. Study-level results and caveats: Only blood was sampled, and tissue TCR repertoires likely differ from those in blood. About 5% of naive CD4, roughly 3.6% of naive CD8, roughly 2.4% of memory CD4, and around 0.42% of memory CD8 clonotypes were shared across four donors. Pairwise subsampling led to the expectation that sequencing depth would affect the degree of clonotype sharing among donors. Larger estimated clonotype richness was generally found for naive subsets than for memory subsets. The genetic and exposure-history diversity represented was limited by the small number of donors. Even with the large sequencing depth, rarefaction of the sorted-subset datasets indicated that sequencing was incomplete. Compared with non-shared clonotypes, the clonotypes found in all four sorted-subset donors had higher generation probabilities.

The TCR originated in a man aged 25 to 45 in good health. What was sequenced was naive CD8+ T cells sorted from blood. This specimen's cell subset or site label, per the study, means: CD45RA+CCR7+. The chain uses TRBV19 and TRBJ2-7, with no reliable assignment of the D segment. At the DNA level, the sequence is TGTGCCAGTAGTCAATCGACGGGCCCCGAGCAGTACTTC. Its product reads: CASSQSTGPEQYF.